A selection of T cell receptor beta chains follows, all from one sample in a study of T cell clusters in autoimmune cytopenias. TCRdb reanalyzed the multiplex PCR reads, giving one entry per CDR3 protein sequence and no DNA. The sample table sets out fewer than 6,500 distinct CDR3 sequences. A further study also used this sample, focusing on T cell repertoires in aging, cancer and after chemotherapy.

The sequencing sample was made of peripheral blood. Receptors were obtained from a human donor in good health. CDR3s include the opening cysteine and the closing phenylalanine or tryptophan. Rows give clone size only sometimes, using once, few, many, or a class for an expanded clone.

TRBJ2-7 TRBV19 medium-sized CASNPRAGGRNEQYF
TRBJ2-6 TRBV6-6 medium-sized CASSQTGSAAGANVLTF
TRBJ2-5 TRBV19 medium-sized CASSLTQGVSQYF
TRBJ2-2 TRBV19 medium-sized CASSMGLGVVGELFF
TRBJ2-7 TRBV6-5 medium-sized CASTISGDGFYEQYF
TRBJ1-2 TRBV6-6 - CASSTFRDSYGYTF
TRBJ2-7 TRBV29-1 medium-sized CSVEDSAGDYEQYF
TRBJ2-1 TRBV29-1 medium-sized CSVEGRGEDEQFF
TRBJ2-1 TRBV12-3/TRBV12-4 - CASNSLGGGGDEQFF
TRBJ2-3 TRBV24-1 - CATSTAGPADTQYF
TRBJ2-7 TRBV13 - CASSRTGRGGEYEQYF
TRBJ2-7 TRBV6-2/TRBV6-3 - CASAPGVYEQYF
TRBJ2-5 TRBV7-2 - CASSFRGEETQYF
TRBJ2-1 TRBV6-5 medium-sized CASSERALADEQFF
TRBJ1-1 TRBV5-6 - CASSLERTEAFF
TRBJ1-5 TRBV6-1 - CASSEPRGDSNQPQHF
TRBJ2-1 TRBV6-1 medium-sized CASSTLYLYSYNEQFF
TRBJ2-1 TRBV19 medium-sized CASSIAGPAYNEQFF
TRBJ2-1 TRBV6-2/TRBV6-3 - CASSYLDSEQFF
TRBJ1-3 TRBV13 medium-sized CASSLVGNTIYF
TRBJ2-3 TRBV7-2 - CASSLVPSTDTQYF
TRBJ2-7 TRBV5-5 medium-sized CASSLPRGRYEQYF
TRBJ2-5 TRBV30 - CAWSVRRDRVQETQYF
TRBJ2-1 TRBV5-4 - CASRTELARYNEQFF
TRBJ1-2 TRBV15 - CATSREYGAGGYTF
TRBJ1-2 TRBV12-3/TRBV12-4 medium-sized CASSFAGGYGYTF
TRBJ1-3 TRBV12-3/TRBV12-4 - CASSLGRLGNTIYF
TRBJ1-2 TRBV19 - CASRSRGAGVAGYTF
TRBJ1-1 TRBV19 medium-sized CASSSTGAYGAFF
TRBJ1-3 TRBV6-5 - CATHLGGLSGNTIYF
TRBJ2-1 TRBV5-4 - CASSPRTSGVPTYNEQFF
TRBJ2-7 TRBV13 medium-sized CASSLRGPYEQYF
TRBJ2-7 TRBV19 medium-sized CASSTSRDSYEQYF
TRBJ2-2 TRBV19 - CASSLVADNTGELFF
TRBJ2-1 TRBV15 - CATSRTSGVSEQFF
TRBJ2-3 TRBV20-1 - CSASSGYNTDTQYF
TRBJ2-7 TRBV20-1 - CSARDIAGPLTEQYF
TRBJ2-2 TRBV7-2 - CASSPSRGTGELFF
TRBJ1-5 TRBV10-3 - CASRVNSNQPQHF
TRBJ1-6 TRBV12-3/TRBV12-4 - CASSYRDSNSPLHF
TRBJ1-6 TRBV30 medium-sized CAWSPGASPLHF
TRBJ1-2 TRBV6-2/TRBV6-3 - CASNLDRGLGYGYTF
TRBJ1-6 TRBV6-6 medium-sized CASSRGQRGSSPLHF
TRBJ2-2 TRBV12-3/TRBV12-4 - CASSFAGMTANTGELFF
TRBJ2-2 TRBV6-8 - CASSRGQAENTGELFF
TRBJ2-7 TRBV6-1 - CASSAGTGPLDEQYF
TRBJ2-7 TRBV19 medium-sized CASSRNYEQYF
TRBJ2-5 TRBV19 medium-sized CATRQAGGNRIQYF
TRBJ2-1 TRBV6-6 - CASGPSSEQFF
TRBJ2-6 TRBV18 medium-sized CASSPRRDSGANVLTF
TRBJ1-1 TRBV29-1 hyperexpanded CSVQGALTEAFF
TRBJ1-1 TRBV12-3/TRBV12-4 - CASSRYERNTEAFF
TRBJ1-1 TRBV29-1 medium-sized CSVDGTGSTEAFF
TRBJ2-1 TRBV19 medium-sized CASRDRGFNEQFF
TRBJ1-5 TRBV19 medium-sized CASSPGIRSNQPQHF